The clone carrying this TCR beta chain was found once. The data originate from a study of blood T cell repertoires in COVID-19. Looking at the study overall: Donors in the United States, Italy and Spain gave samples during acute or convalescent COVID-19. T cells, B-cell-depleted T cells, or PBMCs provided the cDNA or gDNA that served as material.

TCRdb keeps only in-frame clones here, not all; method: immunoSEQ multiplex PCR. The table shows about 98,000 clones, with 81% occurring only once. The CDR3 totals 14 residues. Germline V CDR1 and CDR2: SGHRS, YFSETQ. The V gene end was trimmed by 7 bases and the J gene end by 1 base; junction bases not matched to a gene: 7. The specimen sequenced was peripheral blood. This TCR was sampled from a man aged 60 to 75 with acute or convalescent COVID-19. The chain has TRBV5-1 and TRBJ1-2, with TRBD1 identical over 7 bases. This CDR3 is CASRGQVYNYGYTF. The CDR3 nucleotides read TGCGCCAGCCGCGGACAGGTTTATAACTATGGCTACACCTTC.